This TCR beta chain was retrieved from a study of Ad26.COV2.S vaccination and SARS-CoV-2 variants. Study findings and constraints: People who got the vaccine or the placebo had similar non-spike TCR breadth.

The method was immunoSEQ multiplex PCR; TCRdb's version includes in-frame clones alone and lacks a portion of them. The data show about half a million clones, with about nine tenths seen just once and around 1.6% held by the top ten. Indicated treatment: approximately 18 received Ad26.COV2.S at low or high dose, single or two shots; about 5 received placebo; per-sample allocation not given. Samples analyzed were those drawn on day 63 after the first vaccine or placebo injection. With V trimmed by 6 bases and J by 2 bases, 3 bases remained unmatched. Germline-derived CDR1 and CDR2 are LNHDA and SQIVND (reference sequence). The CDR3 is 13 residues long. The table lists this clone with a count of one. Its specificity is unknown.

The chain combines TRBV19 with TRBJ1-2; 7 positions agree with TRBD1. Sequenced material: peripheral blood, taken in a trial of Ad26.COV2.S vaccine versus placebo. This receptor was obtained from a person aged 18-65 years who received the Ad26.COV2.S COVID-19 vaccine or a placebo. CDR3 sequence (DNA): TGTGCCAGTAGGGAGGGACAGAACTATGGCTACACCTTC. This translates into CASREGQNYGYTF.